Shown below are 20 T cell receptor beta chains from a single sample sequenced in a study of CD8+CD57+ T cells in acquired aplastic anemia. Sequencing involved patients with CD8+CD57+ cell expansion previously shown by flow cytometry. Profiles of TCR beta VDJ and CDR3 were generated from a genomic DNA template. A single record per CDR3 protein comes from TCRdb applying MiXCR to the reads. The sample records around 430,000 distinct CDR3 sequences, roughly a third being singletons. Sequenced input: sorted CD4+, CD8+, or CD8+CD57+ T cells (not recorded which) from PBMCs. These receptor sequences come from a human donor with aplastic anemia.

The CDR3 sequence: CSARRTGGNEQYF. In DNA, the CDR3 is TGCAGTGCTAGACGTACAGGGGGGAACGAGCAGTACTTC. The chain carries TRBV20-1 and TRBJ2-7; the match to TRBD1 covers 8 bases. Germline CDR1 DFQATT, CDR2 SNEGSKA (reference sequence). The CDR3 length is 13 residues. V shed 2 bases, J shed 5 bases, and the junction held 5 bases outside the gene matches.

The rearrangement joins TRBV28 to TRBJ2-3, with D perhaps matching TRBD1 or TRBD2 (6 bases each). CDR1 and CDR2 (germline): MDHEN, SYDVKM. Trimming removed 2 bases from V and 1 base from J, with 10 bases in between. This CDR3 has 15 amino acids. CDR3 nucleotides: TGTGCCAGCAGTTTACTGGGGGGCGGCACAGATACGCAGTATTTT. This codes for CASSLLGGGTDTQYF.

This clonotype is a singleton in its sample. CDR3 amino acids: CASKGGVVTDTQYF. CDR3 sequence (DNA): TGTGCCAGCAAAGGTGGGGTCGTAACAGATACGCAGTATTTT. This chain uses TRBV2 with TRBJ2-3; no firm D call. From germline, CDR1 is SNHLY and CDR2 FYNNEI. The CDR3 covers 14 residues. Trimming stripped 7 bases from V and 3 bases from J, with 14 bases between.

The CDR3 coding sequence is TGTGCCAGCAGTTACCTTCTTCTTACATGGGGCGGGGCGAACACCGGGGAGCTGTTTTTT. It codes for CASSYLLLTWGGANTGELFF. The chain couples TRBV6-2 or TRBV6-3 to TRBJ2-2, with TRBD2 as a possible D gene (6 bases). With 2 bases removed from V and 0 bases from J, the gap between germline ends came to 22 bases. The CDR3 covers 20 residues. Germline V gene lookup returns CDR1 MNHEY and CDR2 SVGEGT.

The CDR3 here is CATKASGRSNEQFF. CDR3 in DNA: TGTGCCACCAAGGCTAGCGGGAGAAGCAATGAGCAGTTCTTC. The rearrangement links TRBV10-3 to TRBJ2-1; 10 bases are a match to TRBD2. Germline values: CDR1 ENHRY, CDR2 SYGVKD. This CDR3 has 14 amino acids. The ends lost 10 bases at V and 6 bases at J; junction bases unmatched: 9.

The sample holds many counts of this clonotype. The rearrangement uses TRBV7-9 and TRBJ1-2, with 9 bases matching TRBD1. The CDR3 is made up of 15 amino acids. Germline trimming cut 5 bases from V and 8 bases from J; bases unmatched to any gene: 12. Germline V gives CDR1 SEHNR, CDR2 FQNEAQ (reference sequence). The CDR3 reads CASSRTTGGAAGYTF. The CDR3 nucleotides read TGTGCCAGCAGCCGGACAACAGGGGGCGCAGCCGGCTACACCTTC.

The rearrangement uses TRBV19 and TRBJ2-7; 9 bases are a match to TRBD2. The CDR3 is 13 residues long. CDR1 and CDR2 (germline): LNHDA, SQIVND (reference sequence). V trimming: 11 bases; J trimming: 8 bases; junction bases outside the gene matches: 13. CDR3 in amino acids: CAWRAGGSYKQYF. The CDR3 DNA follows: TGTGCCTGGAGGGCGGGGGGGTCTTACAAGCAGTACTTC.

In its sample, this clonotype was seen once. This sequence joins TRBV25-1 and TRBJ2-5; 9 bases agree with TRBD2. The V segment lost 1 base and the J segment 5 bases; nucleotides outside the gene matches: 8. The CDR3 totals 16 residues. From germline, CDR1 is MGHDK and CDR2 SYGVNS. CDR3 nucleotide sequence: TGTGCCAGCAGTGAATCACTAGCGGGCCGGGGGGAGACCCAGTACTTC. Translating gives CASSESLAGRGETQYF.

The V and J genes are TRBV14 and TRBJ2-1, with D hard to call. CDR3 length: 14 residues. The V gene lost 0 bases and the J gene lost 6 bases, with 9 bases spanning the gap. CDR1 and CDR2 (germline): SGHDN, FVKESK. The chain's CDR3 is CASSQDWPFNEQFF. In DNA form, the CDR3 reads TGTGCCAGCAGCCAAGATTGGCCATTCAATGAGCAGTTCTTC.

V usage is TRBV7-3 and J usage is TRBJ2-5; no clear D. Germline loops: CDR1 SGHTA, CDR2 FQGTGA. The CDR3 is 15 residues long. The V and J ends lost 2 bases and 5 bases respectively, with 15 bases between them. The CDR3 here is CASSLEVRPLETQYF. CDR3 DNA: TGTGCCAGCAGCTTAGAAGTTCGTCCATTGGAGACCCAGTACTTC. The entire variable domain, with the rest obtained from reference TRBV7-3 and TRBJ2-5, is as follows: GAGVSQTPSNKVTEKGKYVELRCDPISGHTALYWYRQSLGQGPEFLIYFQGTGAADDSGLPNDRFFAVRPEGSVSTLKIQRTERGDSAVYLCASSLEVRPLETQYFGPGTRLLVL.

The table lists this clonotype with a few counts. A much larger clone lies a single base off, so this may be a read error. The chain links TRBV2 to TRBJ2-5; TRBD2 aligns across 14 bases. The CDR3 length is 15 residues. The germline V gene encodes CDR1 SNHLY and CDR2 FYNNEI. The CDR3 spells CASRLAGGWQEAQYF. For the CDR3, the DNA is TGTGCCAGCCGACTAGCGGGGGGGTGGCAAGAGGCCCAGTACTTC.

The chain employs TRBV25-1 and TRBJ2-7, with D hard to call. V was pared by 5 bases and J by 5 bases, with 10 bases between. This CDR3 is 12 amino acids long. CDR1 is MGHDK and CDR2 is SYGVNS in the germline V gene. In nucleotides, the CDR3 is TGTGCCAGCAGTTACCTGGAAAACGAGCAGTACTTC. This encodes CASSYLENEQYF.

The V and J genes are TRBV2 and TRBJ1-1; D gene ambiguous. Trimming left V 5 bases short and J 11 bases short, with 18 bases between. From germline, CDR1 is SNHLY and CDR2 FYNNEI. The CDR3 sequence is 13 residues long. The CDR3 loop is CASSFLSGGHAFF. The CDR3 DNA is TGTGCCAGCAGTTTTCTTTCGGGAGGGCACGCTTTCTTT.

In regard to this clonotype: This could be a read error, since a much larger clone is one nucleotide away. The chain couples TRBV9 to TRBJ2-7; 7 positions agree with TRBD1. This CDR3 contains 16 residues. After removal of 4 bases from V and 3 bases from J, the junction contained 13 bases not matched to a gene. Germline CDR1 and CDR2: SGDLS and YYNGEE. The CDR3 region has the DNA TGTGCCAGCAGCACACCAAGACAGGGTGGAGGCTACGAGCAGTACTTC. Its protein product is CASSTPRQGGGYEQYF.

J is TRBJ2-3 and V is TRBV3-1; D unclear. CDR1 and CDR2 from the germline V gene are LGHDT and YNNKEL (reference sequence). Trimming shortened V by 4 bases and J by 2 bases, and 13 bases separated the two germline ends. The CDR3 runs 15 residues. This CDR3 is CASSPGPSNTDTQYF. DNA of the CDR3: TGTGCCAGCAGCCCCGGGCCCTCTAACACAGATACGCAGTATTTT.

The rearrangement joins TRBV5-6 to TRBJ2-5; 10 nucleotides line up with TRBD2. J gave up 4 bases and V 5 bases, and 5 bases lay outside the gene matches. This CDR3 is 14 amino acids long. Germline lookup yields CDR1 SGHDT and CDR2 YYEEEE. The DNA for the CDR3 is TGTGCCAGCAGACTAGCGGGGTCGGGAGAGACCCAGTACTTC. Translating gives CASRLAGSGETQYF. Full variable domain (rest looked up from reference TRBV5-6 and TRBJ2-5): DAGVTQSPTHLIKTRGQQVTLRCSPKSGHDTVSWYQQALGQGPQFIFQYYEEEERQRGNFPDRFSGHQFPNYSSELNVNALLLGDSALYLCASRLAGSGETQYFGPGTRLLVL.

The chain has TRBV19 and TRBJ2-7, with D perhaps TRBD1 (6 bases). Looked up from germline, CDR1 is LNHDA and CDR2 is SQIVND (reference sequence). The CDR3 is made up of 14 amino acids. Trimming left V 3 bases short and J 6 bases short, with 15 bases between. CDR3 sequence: CASSIPGVLGEQYF. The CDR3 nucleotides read TGTGCCAGTAGTATCCCAGGGGTTTTGGGCGAGCAGTACTTC.

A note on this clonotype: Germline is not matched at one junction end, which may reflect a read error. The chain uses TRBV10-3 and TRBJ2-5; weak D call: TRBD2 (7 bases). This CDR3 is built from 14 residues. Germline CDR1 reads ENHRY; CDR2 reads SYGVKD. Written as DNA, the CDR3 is TGTGCCAGCAGTTTCGGCGGGGGCGAAAAGACCCAGTACTTC. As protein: CASSFGGGEKTQYF.

CDR3 protein: CASSFNTGQPYEQYF. CDR3 coding DNA: TGCGCCAGCAGCTTCAACACGGGACAACCGTACGAGCAGTACTTC. The chain couples TRBV5-1 to TRBJ2-7, with a weak D call TRBD1 (6 bases). Trimming removed 2 bases from V and 4 bases from J, with 16 bases in between. In germline, CDR1 is SGHRS, CDR2 YFSETQ. This CDR3 is built from 15 residues. Based on the CDR3 plus reference TRBV5-1 and TRBJ2-7, the full variable domain is KAGVTQTPRYLIKTRGQQVTLSCSPISGHRSVSWYQQTPGQGLQFLFEYFSETQRNKGNFPGRFSGRQFSNSRSEMNVSTLELGDSALYLCASSFNTGQPYEQYFGPGTRLTVT.

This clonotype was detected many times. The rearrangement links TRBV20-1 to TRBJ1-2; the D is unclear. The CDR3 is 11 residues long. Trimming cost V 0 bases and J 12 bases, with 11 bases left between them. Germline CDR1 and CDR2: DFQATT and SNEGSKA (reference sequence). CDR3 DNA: TGCAGTGCTAGAGATTTGTGGGGTGACACCTTC. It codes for CSARDLWGDTF.